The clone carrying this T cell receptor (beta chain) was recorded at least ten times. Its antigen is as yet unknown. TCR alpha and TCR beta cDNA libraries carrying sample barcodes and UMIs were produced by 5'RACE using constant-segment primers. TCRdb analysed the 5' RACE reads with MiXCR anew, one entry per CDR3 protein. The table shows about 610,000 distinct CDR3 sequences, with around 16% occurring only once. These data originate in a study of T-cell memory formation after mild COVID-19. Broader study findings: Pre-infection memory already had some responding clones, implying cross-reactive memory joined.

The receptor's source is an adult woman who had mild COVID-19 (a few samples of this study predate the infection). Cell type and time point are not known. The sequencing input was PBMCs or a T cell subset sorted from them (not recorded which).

CDR3 residues: CSAREDNEQFF. The CDR3 nucleotides are TGCAGTGCTAGAGAGGACAATGAGCAGTTCTTC. The chain links TRBV20-1 to TRBJ2-1; no reliable D call. The length of the CDR3 is 11 residues. The V gene lost 0 bases and the J gene lost 5 bases, with 2 bases spanning the gap. CDR1 DFQATT and CDR2 SNEGSKA come from the germline V gene (reference sequence).